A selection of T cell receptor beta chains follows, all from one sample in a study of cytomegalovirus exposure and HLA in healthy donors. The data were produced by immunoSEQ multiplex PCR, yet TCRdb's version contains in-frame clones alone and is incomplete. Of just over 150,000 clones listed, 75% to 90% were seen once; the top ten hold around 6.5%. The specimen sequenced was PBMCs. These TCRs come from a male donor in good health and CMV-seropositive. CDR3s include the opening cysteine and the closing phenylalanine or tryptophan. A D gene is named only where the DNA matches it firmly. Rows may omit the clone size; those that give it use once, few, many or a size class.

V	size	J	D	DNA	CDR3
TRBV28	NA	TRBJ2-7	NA	TGTGCCAGCAGCCCGACAGGAAACTACGAGCAGTACTTC	CASSPTGNYEQYF
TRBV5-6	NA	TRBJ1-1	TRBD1	TGTGCCAGCAGCACTTGGACAGGGGGTTTCTCTGAAGCTTTCTTT	CASSTWTGGFSEAFF
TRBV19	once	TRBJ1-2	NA	TGTGCCAGTAGTATTTTGTTCCGGGGTGGCTACACCTTC	CASSILFRGGYTF
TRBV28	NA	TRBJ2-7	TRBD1	TGTGCCAGCAGTTACTCTCCCCCGGGACAGGGGCGATTCTACGAGCAGTACTTC	CASSYSPPGQGRFYEQYF
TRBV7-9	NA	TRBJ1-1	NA	TGTGCCAGCAGCTTAGCCCTGGGGCAAGCCGGTGGGGTCGGAGCTTTCTTT	CASSLALGQAGGVGAFF
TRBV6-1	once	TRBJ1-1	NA	TGTGCCAGTCCCCGGGTTGAAAACACTGAAGCTTTCTTT	CASPRVENTEAFF
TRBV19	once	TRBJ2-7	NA	TGTGCCAGTAGTATCTCAGGGCGTGGGGCCTACGAGCAGTACTTC	CASSISGRGAYEQYF
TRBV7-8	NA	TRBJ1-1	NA	TGTGCCAGCAGCTTGAGGGAGGCGAGGACGGCTGAAGCTTTCTTT	CASSLREARTAEAFF
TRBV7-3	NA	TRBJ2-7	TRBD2	TGTGCCAGCAGCTTAGCCCTAGCGGGACCCTACGAGCAGTACTTC	CASSLALAGPYEQYF
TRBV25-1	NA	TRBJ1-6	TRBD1	TGTGCCAGCCTAGGGACAGTAGAGTCACCCCTCCACTTT	CASLGTVESPLHF
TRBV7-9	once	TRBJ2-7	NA	TGTTCCAGCAGCTTCCGGGGTGACCCTAACGAGCAGTACTTC	CSSSFRGDPNEQYF
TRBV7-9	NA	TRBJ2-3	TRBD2	TGTGCCAGCAGCCACCCAGGCCCGCGGGAGGAGTACAGAGATACGCAGTATTTT	CASSHPGPREEYRDTQYF
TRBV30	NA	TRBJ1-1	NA	TGTGCCTGGAGACCCAAAGAGGTGGCTTTCTTT	CAWRPKEVAFF
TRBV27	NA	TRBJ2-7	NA	TGTGCCAGCAGTTTGCGTCAAATTTCCGAGCAGTACTTC	CASSLRQISEQYF
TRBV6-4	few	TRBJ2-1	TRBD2	TGTGCCAGCAGTGCGGGTAGCGGGAGCTCCTACAATGAGCAGTTCTTC	CASSAGSGSSYNEQFF
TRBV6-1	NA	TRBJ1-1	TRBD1	TGTGCCAGCAGACGACAGGGGGAAGGGAACACTGAAGCTTTCTTT	CASRRQGEGNTEAFF
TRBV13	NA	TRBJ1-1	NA	TGTGCCAGCAGCTTGGGGGGGACGAACACTGAAGCTTTCTTT	CASSLGGTNTEAFF
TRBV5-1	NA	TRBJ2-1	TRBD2	TGCGCCAGCAGCTTGAGAACTAGCGGGAGGAGGAATGAGCAGTTCTTC	CASSLRTSGRRNEQFF
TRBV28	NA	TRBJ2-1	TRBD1	TGTGCCAGCAGCCTCCAGGGGGCCGATGAGCAGTTCTTC	CASSLQGADEQFF
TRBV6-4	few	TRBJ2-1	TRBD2	TGTGCCAGCAGTGAAGGGGACTACGTTGGGAATGAGCAGTTCTTC	CASSEGDYVGNEQFF
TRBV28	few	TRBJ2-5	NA	TGTGCCAGCAGTTTAAGTCAGGTTGGGACCCAGTACTTC	CASSLSQVGTQYF
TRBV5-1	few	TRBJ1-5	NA	TGCGCCAGCAGCTTGGGGAGACAGCCCCAGCATTTT	CASSLGRQPQHF
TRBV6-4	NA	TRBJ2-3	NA	TGTGCCAGCAGTGACCTAAGGGGCGCGGGCACAGATACGCAGTATTTT	CASSDLRGAGTDTQYF
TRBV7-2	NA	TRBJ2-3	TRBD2	TGTGCCAGCAGTTATAGGTTCCGGACTAGCGGGAACACAGATACGCAGTATTTT	CASSYRFRTSGNTDTQYF
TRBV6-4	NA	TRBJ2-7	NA	TGTGCCAGCGGTGACGCGGGGGCGAGCCCCTACGAGCAGTACTTC	CASGDAGASPYEQYF
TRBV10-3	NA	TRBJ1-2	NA	TGTGCCATCAGTGGCGGGGAATGGGTTGGCTACACCTTC	CAISGGEWVGYTF
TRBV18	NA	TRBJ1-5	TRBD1	TGTGCCAGCTCACGACAGGGGACCAATCAGCCCCAGCATTTT	CASSRQGTNQPQHF
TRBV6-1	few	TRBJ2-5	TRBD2	TGTGCCAGCAGTGTTGCGGGAGGGCCAAATCAAGAGACCCAGTACTTC	CASSVAGGPNQETQYF
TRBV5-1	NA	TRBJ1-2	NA	TGCGCCAGCAGCTTGGCGGTTACGGGAGGCTACACCTTC	CASSLAVTGGYTF
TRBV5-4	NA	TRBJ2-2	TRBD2	TGTGCCAGCAGCTTTGTCGGGGGGACCCACAGTTATGGGGAGCTGTTTTTT	CASSFVGGTHSYGELFF
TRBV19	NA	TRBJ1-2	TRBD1	TGTGCCAGCCGGACAGGGGTCGATGGCTACACCTTC	CASRTGVDGYTF